These 18 T cell receptor beta chains were sequenced from one sample in a study of T cell responses to AZD1222 COVID-19 vaccine. The assay was immunoSEQ multiplex PCR, and TCRdb's table has in-frame clones only and misses some. This sample carries 100,000 to 150,000 clones, around nine tenths of them seen once, and the ten largest clones take around 30%. The sample here was peripheral blood, taken on day 0 of AZD1222 vaccination. These receptors all come from an adult in good health.

The rearrangement links TRBV19 to TRBJ1-3; D gene uncertain. There are 13 residues in the CDR3. Trimming removed 7 bases at V and 3 bases at J, with 10 bases between. Germline assignment: CDR1 LNHDA and CDR2 SQIVND (reference sequence). CDR3 nucleotides: TGTGCCAGTATGATCGAGGGTGGAAACACCATATATTTT. Its translation: CASMIEGGNTIYF.

This chain joins TRBV7-2 and TRBJ2-5; D is unclear. Looked up from germline, CDR1 is SGHTA and CDR2 is FQGNSA. The V and J ends lost 2 bases and 3 bases respectively, with 10 bases between them. CDR3 length: 14 residues. CDR3 bases: TGTGCCAGCAGCTTAACCGCCAGAAAAGAGACCCAGTACTTC. Its translation is CASSLTARKETQYF.

This chain links TRBV18 with TRBJ2-7, with D perhaps given as TRBD1 or TRBD2 (5 bases each). Trimming removed 3 bases at V and 2 bases at J, with 11 bases between. The CDR3 contains 14 residues. Germline V CDR1 and CDR2: KGHSH, LQKENI. The CDR3 coding sequence is TGTGCCAGCTCACCTGGGACGCCGCCCTACGAGCAGTACTTC. This translates into CASSPGTPPYEQYF.

This rearrangement joins TRBV7-8 to TRBJ1-2; the match to TRBD1 covers 8 bases. The junction had 2 bases not matched to a gene; V was cut back by 1 base and J by 4 bases. Germline CDR1 reads SGHVS; CDR2 reads FQNEAQ. This CDR3 contains 14 residues. The CDR3 loop reads CASSLEGQVYGYTF. The CDR3 DNA is TGTGCCAGCAGCTTAGAGGGACAGGTCTATGGCTACACCTTC. Full variable domain (missing parts from reference TRBV7-8 and TRBJ1-2): GAGVSQSPRYKVAKRGQDVALRCDPISGHVSLFWYQQALGQGPEFLTYFQNEAQLDKSGLPSDRFFAERPEGSVSTLKIQRTQQEDSAVYLCASSLEGQVYGYTFGSGTRLTVV.

The V call is TRBV12-2, the J call TRBJ2-7. TRBV12-2 corresponds to a pseudogene. The CDR3 consists of 17 residues. The chain's CDR3 is CASRSSGFRDLSYEQYF. CDR3 nucleotide sequence: TGTGCAAGTCGCTCCAGCGGCTTTAGGGACCTGTCCTACGAGCAGTACTTC.

V is TRBV7-9 and J is TRBJ2-1; 10 nucleotides match TRBD2. Germline-derived CDR1 and CDR2 are SEHNR and FQNEAQ (reference sequence). The CDR3 covers 16 residues. V was pared by 5 bases and J by 5 bases, with 9 bases of the junction left unmatched. The CDR3 DNA follows: TGTGCCAGCAGCGGACAGGGACTAGCGAAAAACAATGAGCAGTTCTTC. Its translation is CASSGQGLAKNNEQFF.

This clone came up once. This chain connects TRBV12-3 or TRBV12-4 to TRBJ1-2, with a weak D call TRBD1 (6 bases). This CDR3 comprises 13 residues. Trimming removed 6 bases from V and 2 bases from J, with 10 bases in between. The CDR3 loop reads CASSPDRNYGYTF. The CDR3, as DNA: TGTGCCAGCAGCCCGGACAGAAACTATGGCTACACCTTC.

The chain joins TRBV18 to TRBJ2-1; D may be TRBD1 (6 bases). V lost 6 bases, J lost 0 bases, and 15 bases lay in between. CDR1 KGHSH and CDR2 LQKENI come from the germline V gene. CDR3 length: 16 amino acids. DNA for the CDR3: TGTGCCAGCTCCACAGGGTCTCGAGCCTCCTACAATGAGCAGTTCTTC. This gives the protein CASSTGSRASYNEQFF.

The chain combines TRBV7-9 with TRBJ2-7; unclear D gene. CDR1 SEHNR and CDR2 FQNEAQ come from the germline V gene (reference sequence). Trimming removed 2 bases at V and 3 bases at J, with 2 bases between. The CDR3 loop spans 11 amino acids. The CDR3, as DNA: TGTGCCAGCAGCTTAATCTACGAGCAGTACTTC. This translates into CASSLIYEQYF. Full variable domain (remainder filled in from reference TRBV7-9 and TRBJ2-7): DTGVSQNPRHKITKRGQNVTFRCDPISEHNRLYWYRQTLGQGPEFLTYFQNEAQLEKSRLLSDRFSAERPKGSFSTLEIQRTEQGDSAMYLCASSLIYEQYFGPGTRLTVT.

CDR3 in DNA: TGTGCCAGCAGCTTAGGGGGAAACAGGGGAGAAAAACTGTTTTTT. Its translation is CASSLGGNRGEKLFF. The V gene is TRBV7-9, the J gene TRBJ1-4; 7 nucleotides align to TRBD1. This CDR3 has 15 amino acids. V shed 1 base and J 8 bases; nucleotides not matched to a gene: 7. Germline V gene sequence: CDR1 SEHNR, CDR2 FQNEAQ (reference sequence).

The chain uses TRBV29-1 and TRBJ2-2; 10 bases agree with TRBD2. The CDR3 loop spans 16 amino acids. CDR1 is SQVTM and CDR2 is ANQGSEA in the germline V gene. The V gene end was trimmed by 5 bases and the J gene end by 7 bases; junction bases not matched to a gene: 13. CDR3 residues: CSVILAGAKAVGELFF. The CDR3, as DNA: TGCAGCGTTATCCTAGCGGGGGCCAAGGCCGTCGGGGAGCTGTTTTTT.

The CDR3 is CASSPPRGSGSPLHF. The CDR3 DNA follows: TGTGCCAGCAGCCCCCCGCGGGGGTCGGGCTCACCCCTCCACTTT. J is TRBJ1-6 and V is TRBV5-6, with D perhaps matching TRBD1 (5 bases). V was cut by 4 bases and J by 10 bases, with 18 bases left in between. The CDR3 has 15 residues. Germline V gene data show CDR1 as SGHDT and CDR2 as YYEEEE.

The chain is built from TRBV18 and TRBJ2-7; 12 bases are shared with TRBD1. This CDR3 contains 13 residues. In germline, CDR1 is KGHSH, CDR2 LQKENI. V gave up 6 bases and J gave up 6 bases; unmatched junction bases: 3. The CDR3 bases are TGTGCCAGCTCCAGGGACAGGGGGCTCGAGCAGTACTTC. Translation gives CASSRDRGLEQYF.

The CDR3 coding sequence is TGTGCCAGCAGCCAAGGGAACCCGGGACTAGCGGGGAAAACCGGGGAGCTGTTTTTT. Its protein product is CASSQGNPGLAGKTGELFF. The chain links TRBV3-1 (or the pseudogene TRBV3-2) to TRBJ2-2; 13 positions agree with TRBD2. The length of the CDR3 is 19 residues. Trimming took 1 base from V and 5 from J; bases not matched to a gene: 10. CDR1 LGHDT and CDR2 YNNKEL come from the germline V gene (reference sequence).

The V and J genes are TRBV7-6 and TRBJ2-3; the D call may be TRBD1 or TRBD2 (5 bases each). Trimming cost V 5 bases and J 0 bases, with 12 bases left between them. CDR1 and CDR2 from the germline V gene are SGHVS and FNYEAQ. The CDR3 is made up of 15 amino acids. As DNA, the CDR3 is TGTGCCAGCAGCCCCGGGACGATAAGCACAGATACGCAGTATTTT. Translating gives CASSPGTISTDTQYF.

This clone was seen more than once but under ten times. The CDR3 nucleotides read TGTGCCAGCAGCTTAGCCAGCGGGCCTTCCTACGAGCAGTACTTC. It is translated as CASSLASGPSYEQYF. The chain combines TRBV7-3 with TRBJ2-7; possibly TRBD2 for D (6 bases). Trimming took off 2 bases at V and 1 base at J, with 12 bases between the two ends. The CDR3 has 15 amino acids. Germline values: CDR1 SGHTA, CDR2 FQGTGA.

The chain joins TRBV7-9 to TRBJ1-2; D not certain. Germline CDR1 SEHNR, CDR2 FQNEAQ (reference sequence). Trimming took off 1 base at V and 2 bases at J, with 11 bases between the two ends. The CDR3 is made up of 15 amino acids. The CDR3 bases are TGTGCCAGCAGCTTAGGCGAGGGCGGGAACTATGGCTACACCTTC. Translated, it gives CASSLGEGGNYGYTF.

Here the CDR3 reads CASSLGQGFGNTIYF. In DNA form, the CDR3 reads TGTGCCAGCAGCTTGGGGCAGGGTTTTGGAAACACCATATATTTT. This chain uses TRBV5-6 with TRBJ1-3; TRBD1 is a possible D gene (5 bases). Trimming left V 0 bases short and J 3 bases short, with 10 bases between. Germline-derived CDR1 and CDR2 are SGHDT and YYEEEE. This CDR3 has 15 amino acids.